A single sample gave rise to the 17 T cell receptor beta chains below, sequenced in a study of human T cells and chemical hapten exposure. The total RNA was obtained from whole blood that was not fractionated. The library put unique molecular identifiers onto individual cDNA molecules. Using its own MiXCR run on the reads, TCRdb lists one record per CDR3 protein. The sample records about 120,000 distinct CDR3 sequences, less than 10% being singletons. Source material: whole blood. Receptors were obtained from a human donor in good health. Some clones in this sample may be carry-over from other donors' samples.

This clonotype was counted only a few times. V gene TRBV4-3 combines with J gene TRBJ2-1; 8 bases fit TRBD1. The CDR3 is 16 residues long. The J segment lost 1 base and the V segment lost 4 bases, leaving 6 bases of the junction unmatched. Germline CDR1 is LGHNA and CDR2 is YSLEER. CDR3 loop: CASSRAGGGSYNEQFF. DNA for the CDR3: TGCGCCAGCAGCCGTGCAGGGGGCGGGTCCTACAATGAGCAGTTCTTC.

V is TRBV7-6 and J is TRBJ2-2; tentatively, D is TRBD1 (6 bases). Germline lookup yields CDR1 SGHVS and CDR2 FNYEAQ. The CDR3 contains 15 residues. Trimming left V 4 bases short and J 2 bases short, with 11 bases between. Written as DNA, the CDR3 is TGTGCCAGCAGCTCGGCAGGGGCAAACACCGGGGAGCTGTTTTTT. It is translated as CASSSAGANTGELFF.

The table lists this clonotype with a few counts. The V call is TRBV5-6, the J call TRBJ2-7; D is undetermined. Between the trimmed V and J ends, which lost 4 bases and 0 bases, there was a span of 8 bases. The CDR3 has 13 amino acids. Germline lookup yields CDR1 SGHDT and CDR2 YYEEEE. The CDR3: CASSPENSYEQYF. In nucleotides, the CDR3 is TGTGCCAGCAGCCCGGAGAACTCCTACGAGCAGTACTTC.

This clonotype was detected only a few times. The chain links TRBV29-1 to TRBJ1-1, with D perhaps TRBD1 (5 bases). The CDR3 is made up of 13 amino acids. Germline CDR1 SQVTM, CDR2 ANQGSEA. Trimming removed 6 bases from V and 0 bases from J, with 11 bases in between. In DNA form, the CDR3 reads TGCAGCGTAGCGGGACGAATGAACACTGAAGCTTTCTTT. Protein product: CSVAGRMNTEAFF.

This clonotype was seen a handful of times. The V and J genes are TRBV19 and TRBJ1-5; D possibly corresponds to TRBD1 (6 bases). The CDR3 is 15 amino acids. V was trimmed by 6 bases and J by 6 bases, leaving 18 bases between them. Germline V gene data show CDR1 as LNHDA and CDR2 as SQIVND (reference sequence). Here the CDR3 reads CASSDGGSVIQPQHF. In DNA, the CDR3 is TGTGCCAGTAGCGACGGGGGCTCAGTGATTCAGCCCCAGCATTTT.

This clonotype has a handful of counts. V usage is TRBV10-3 and J usage is TRBJ2-3; the D gene is possibly TRBD1 (5 bases). This CDR3 spans 16 amino acids. Germline V CDR1 and CDR2: ENHRY, SYGVKD. Trimming removed 0 bases at V and 1 base at J, with 11 bases between. DNA of the CDR3: TGTGCCATCAGTGAGTCGACAGTAGGGGGCACAGATACGCAGTATTTT. This codes for CAISESTVGGTDTQYF.

This clonotype was picked up many times. The V and J genes are TRBV19 and TRBJ1-1; D not resolved. V was cut by 2 bases and J by 0 bases, with 7 bases left in between. CDR3 length: 14 amino acids. Germline CDR1 LNHDA, CDR2 SQIVND (reference sequence). The CDR3 sequence: CASSIKTLNTEAFF. CDR3 bases: TGTGCCAGTAGTATAAAGACCCTGAACACTGAAGCTTTCTTT.

The chain couples TRBV6-2 or TRBV6-3 to TRBJ2-1, with 7 bases fitting TRBD1. CDR1 and CDR2 (germline): MNHEY, SVGEGT. V gave up 8 bases and J gave up 14 bases; unmatched junction bases: 12. The CDR3 extends over 12 amino acids. The DNA for the CDR3 is TGTGCCAGCGTTAGAGGACAGGTGGGGAAGTTCTTC. Translation: CASVRGQVGKFF.

There are many counts of this clonotype. The chain uses TRBV12-3 or TRBV12-4 and TRBJ1-2; possible D gene TRBD1, 5 bases. The germline V and J ends were trimmed by 5 bases and 4 bases, with 14 bases remaining between them. The CDR3 sequence is 14 residues long. The CDR3 coding sequence is TGTGCCAGCAGTCAGGGAAACTTAGGCTATGGCTACACCTTC. Protein sequence: CASSQGNLGYGYTF.

The chain combines TRBV19 with TRBJ2-1; the match to TRBD2 covers 12 bases. V lost 7 bases, J lost 4 bases, and 2 bases stayed unmatched. Germline CDR1 and CDR2: LNHDA and SQIVND (reference sequence). The CDR3 is 14 residues long. In nucleotides, the CDR3 is TGTGCCAGTAAGACTAGCGGGGGATACAATGAGCAGTTCTTC. Translated, it gives CASKTSGGYNEQFF.

Only a few counts were recorded for this clonotype. The chain couples TRBV20-1 to TRBJ2-7; possibly TRBD2 for D (5 bases). Germline V gene sequence: CDR1 DFQATT, CDR2 SNEGSKA (reference sequence). The CDR3 sequence is 12 residues long. Between the trimmed V and J ends, which lost 7 bases and 1 base, there was a span of 11 bases. The CDR3 sequence: CSVPPGSYEQYF. Here the CDR3 DNA reads TGCAGTGTTCCCCCGGGATCCTACGAGCAGTACTTC.

This clonotype was seen repeatedly, ten times or more. The V and J genes are TRBV12-3 or TRBV12-4 and TRBJ1-1, with TRBD1 as a possible D gene (6 bases). This CDR3 comprises 17 residues. Between the trimmed V and J ends, which lost 4 bases and 1 base, there was a span of 19 bases. The chain's CDR3 is CASSWGTGTKPNTEAFF. CDR3 nucleotide sequence: TGTGCCAGCAGTTGGGGAACAGGGACTAAACCGAACACTGAAGCTTTCTTT.

Only a few counts were recorded for this clonotype. The chain combines TRBV27 with TRBJ1-1; the D gene is possibly TRBD1 (5 bases). The CDR3 has 13 amino acids. Trimming left V 8 bases short and J 3 bases short, with 13 bases between. Germline V CDR1 and CDR2: MNHEY, SMNVEV (reference sequence). The CDR3: CASSSRGDTEAFF. CDR3 in DNA: TGTGCCAGCTCGTCTAGGGGTGACACTGAAGCTTTCTTT.

This sequence joins TRBV5-1 and TRBJ1-1; tentatively, D is TRBD1 (5 bases). V lost 2 bases and J 1 base, leaving 18 bases between the germline ends. The CDR3 has 17 amino acids. Germline assignment: CDR1 SGHRS and CDR2 YFSETQ. The CDR3 loop is CASSFGGAGRPNTEAFF. The DNA for the CDR3 is TGCGCCAGCAGCTTTGGGGGTGCGGGACGGCCGAACACTGAAGCTTTCTTT. Full variable domain (remainder filled in from reference TRBV5-1 and TRBJ1-1): KAGVTQTPRYLIKTRGQQVTLSCSPISGHRSVSWYQQTPGQGLQFLFEYFSETQRNKGNFPGRFSGRQFSNSRSEMNVSTLELGDSALYLCASSFGGAGRPNTEAFFGQGTRLTVV.

This clonotype was picked up many times. The V and J genes are TRBV27 and TRBJ1-5, with 9 bases lining up with TRBD1. Germline V gene lookup returns CDR1 MNHEY and CDR2 SMNVEV (reference sequence). The CDR3 is 16 residues long. V shed 1 base, J shed 4 bases, and the junction held 5 bases outside the gene matches. This CDR3 reads CASSLLSGTGNQPQHF. As DNA, the CDR3 is TGTGCCAGCAGTTTATTGTCGGGGACAGGGAATCAGCCCCAGCATTTT.

The sample holds a few counts of this clonotype. At one end the junction does not follow the germline gene, possibly because of a read error. The chain uses TRBV6-1 and TRBJ2-5; 10 bases match TRBD2. Germline V gives CDR1 MNHNS, CDR2 SASEGT. This CDR3 has 14 amino acids. The CDR3 nucleotides read TGTGCCAGCAGTGGCGGAGCCGATGGAGCGGGAGGGTGCTTC. This translates into CASSGGADGAGGCF.

This clonotype was seen repeatedly, ten times or more. The chain joins TRBV2 to TRBJ2-7; tentative D call: TRBD2 (5 bases). The germline V and J ends were trimmed by 6 bases and 3 bases, with 12 bases remaining between them. In germline, CDR1 is SNHLY, CDR2 FYNNEI. The length of the CDR3 is 13 residues. This CDR3 is CASRRTGNYEQYF. As DNA, the CDR3 is TGTGCCAGCAGGAGAACCGGGAACTACGAGCAGTACTTC.